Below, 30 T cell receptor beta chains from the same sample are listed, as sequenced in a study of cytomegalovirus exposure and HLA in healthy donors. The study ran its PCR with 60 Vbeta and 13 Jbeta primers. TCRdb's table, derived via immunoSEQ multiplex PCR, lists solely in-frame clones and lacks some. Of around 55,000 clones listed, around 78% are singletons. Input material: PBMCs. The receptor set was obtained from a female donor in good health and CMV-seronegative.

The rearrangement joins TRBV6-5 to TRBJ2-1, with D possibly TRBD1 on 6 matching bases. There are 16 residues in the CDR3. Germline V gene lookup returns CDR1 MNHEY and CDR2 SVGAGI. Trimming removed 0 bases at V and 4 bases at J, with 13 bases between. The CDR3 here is CASSYSFGTIYNEQFF. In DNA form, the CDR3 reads TGTGCCAGCAGTTACTCGTTCGGGACAATATACAATGAGCAGTTCTTC.

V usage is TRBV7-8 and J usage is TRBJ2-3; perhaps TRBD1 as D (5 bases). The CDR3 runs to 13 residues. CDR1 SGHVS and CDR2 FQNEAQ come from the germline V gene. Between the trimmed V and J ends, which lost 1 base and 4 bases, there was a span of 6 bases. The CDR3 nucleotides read TGTGCCAGCAGCTTAGGACAGCCAGATACGCAGTATTTT. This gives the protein CASSLGQPDTQYF.

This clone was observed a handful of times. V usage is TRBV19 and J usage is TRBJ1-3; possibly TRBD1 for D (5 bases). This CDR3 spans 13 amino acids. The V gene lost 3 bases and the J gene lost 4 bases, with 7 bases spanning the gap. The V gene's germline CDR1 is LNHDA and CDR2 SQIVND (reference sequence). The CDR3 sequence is CASSIWGGNTIYF. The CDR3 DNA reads TGTGCCAGTAGTATCTGGGGCGGAAACACCATATATTTT.

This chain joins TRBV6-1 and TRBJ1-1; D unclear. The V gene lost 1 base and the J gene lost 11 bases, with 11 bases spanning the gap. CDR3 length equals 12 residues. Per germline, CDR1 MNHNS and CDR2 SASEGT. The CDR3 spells CASSEGGAGAFF. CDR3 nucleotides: TGTGCCAGCAGTGAAGGAGGTGCCGGGGCTTTCTTT.

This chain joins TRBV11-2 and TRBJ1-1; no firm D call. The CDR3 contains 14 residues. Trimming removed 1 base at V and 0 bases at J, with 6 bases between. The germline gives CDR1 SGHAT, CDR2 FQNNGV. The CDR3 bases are TGTGCCAGCAGCTTAGTGGGCATGAACACTGAAGCTTTCTTT. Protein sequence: CASSLVGMNTEAFF.

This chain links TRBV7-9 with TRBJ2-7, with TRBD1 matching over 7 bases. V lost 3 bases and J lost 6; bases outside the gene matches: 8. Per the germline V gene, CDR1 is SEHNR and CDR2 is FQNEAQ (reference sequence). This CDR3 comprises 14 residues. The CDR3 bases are TGTGCCAGCAGCTTCCCCTTAGAGGGGGCCGAGCAGTACTTC. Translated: CASSFPLEGAEQYF.

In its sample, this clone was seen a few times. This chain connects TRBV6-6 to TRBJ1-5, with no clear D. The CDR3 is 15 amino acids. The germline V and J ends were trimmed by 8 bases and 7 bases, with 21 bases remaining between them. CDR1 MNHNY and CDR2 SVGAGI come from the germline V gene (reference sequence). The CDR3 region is CASGGRALMGQPQHF. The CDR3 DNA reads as TGTGCCAGCGGAGGGAGAGCCTTAATGGGACAGCCCCAGCATTTT.

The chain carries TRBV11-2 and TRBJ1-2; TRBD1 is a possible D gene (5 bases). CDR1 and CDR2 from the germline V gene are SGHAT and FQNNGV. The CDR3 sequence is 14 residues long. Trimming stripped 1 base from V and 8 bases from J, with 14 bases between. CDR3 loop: CASSLAIGVGGYTF. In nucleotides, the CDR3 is TGTGCCAGCAGCTTAGCTATAGGGGTAGGAGGCTACACCTTC.

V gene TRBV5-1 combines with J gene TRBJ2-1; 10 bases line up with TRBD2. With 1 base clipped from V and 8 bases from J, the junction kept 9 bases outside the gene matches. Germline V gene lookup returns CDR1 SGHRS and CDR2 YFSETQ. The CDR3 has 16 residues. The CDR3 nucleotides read TGCGCCAGCAGCTTGAATAGCGGGGGGCCGCGCGATGAGCAGTTCTTC. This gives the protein CASSLNSGGPRDEQFF.

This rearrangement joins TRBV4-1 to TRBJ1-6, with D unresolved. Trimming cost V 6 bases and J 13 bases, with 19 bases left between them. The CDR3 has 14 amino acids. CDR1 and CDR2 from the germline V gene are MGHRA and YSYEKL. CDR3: CASREAGLGMPLHF. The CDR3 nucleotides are TGCGCCAGCAGAGAGGCAGGCCTCGGGATGCCCCTCCACTTT.

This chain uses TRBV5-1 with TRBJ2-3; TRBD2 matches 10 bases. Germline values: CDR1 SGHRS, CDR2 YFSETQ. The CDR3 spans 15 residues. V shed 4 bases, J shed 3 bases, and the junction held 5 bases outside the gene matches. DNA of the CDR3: TGCGCCAGCAGCATGGGACTAGCGAAGACAGATACGCAGTATTTT. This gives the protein CASSMGLAKTDTQYF.

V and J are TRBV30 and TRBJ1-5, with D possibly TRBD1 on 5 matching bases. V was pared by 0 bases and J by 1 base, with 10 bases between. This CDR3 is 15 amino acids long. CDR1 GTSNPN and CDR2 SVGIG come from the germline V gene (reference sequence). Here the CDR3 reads CAWSVGGTSNQPQHF. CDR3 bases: TGTGCCTGGAGTGTCGGAGGGACGAGCAATCAGCCCCAGCATTTT.

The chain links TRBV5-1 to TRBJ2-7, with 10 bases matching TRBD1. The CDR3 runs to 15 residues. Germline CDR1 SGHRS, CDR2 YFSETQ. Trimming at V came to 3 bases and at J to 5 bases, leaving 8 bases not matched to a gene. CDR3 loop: CASSSGDRGLDEQYF. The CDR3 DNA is TGCGCCAGCAGCTCCGGGGACAGGGGTCTCGACGAGCAGTACTTC.

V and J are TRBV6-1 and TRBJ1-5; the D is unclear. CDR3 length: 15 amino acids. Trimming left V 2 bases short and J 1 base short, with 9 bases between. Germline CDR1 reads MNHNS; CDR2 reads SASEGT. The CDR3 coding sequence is TGTGCCAGCAGTGAAAGCGGAGGAAGCAATCAGCCCCAGCATTTT. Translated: CASSESGGSNQPQHF.

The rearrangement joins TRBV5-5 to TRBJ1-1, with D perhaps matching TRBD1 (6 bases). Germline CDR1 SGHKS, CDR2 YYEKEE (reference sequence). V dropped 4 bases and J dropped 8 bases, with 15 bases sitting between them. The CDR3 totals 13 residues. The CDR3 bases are TGTGCCAGCAGCAGAGGGGGGGATCGAGAAGCTTTCTTT. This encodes CASSRGGDREAFF.

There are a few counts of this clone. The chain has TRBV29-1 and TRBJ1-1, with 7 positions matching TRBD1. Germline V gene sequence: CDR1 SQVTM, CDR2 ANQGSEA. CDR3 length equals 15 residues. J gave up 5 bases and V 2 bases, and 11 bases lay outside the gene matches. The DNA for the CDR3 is TGCAGCGTTGAACCCCCCGGGACAGTCATGACTGAAGCTTTCTTT. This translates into CSVEPPGTVMTEAFF.

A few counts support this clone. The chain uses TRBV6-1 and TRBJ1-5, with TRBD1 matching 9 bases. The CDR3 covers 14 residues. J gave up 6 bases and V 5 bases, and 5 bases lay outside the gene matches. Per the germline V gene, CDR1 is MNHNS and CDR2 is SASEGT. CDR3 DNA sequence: TGTGCCAGCAGTTTACGACAGGGGGGTCAGCCCCAGCATTTT. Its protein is CASSLRQGGQPQHF.

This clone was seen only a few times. The CDR3 protein is CASRVDTRGNEKLFF. The CDR3 bases are TGTGCCAGTAGGGTAGACACGAGGGGGAATGAAAAACTGTTTTTT. The genes are TRBV19 and TRBJ1-4; D is perhaps TRBD1 (6 bases). Germline assignment: CDR1 LNHDA and CDR2 SQIVND (reference sequence). Trimming stripped 6 bases from V and 5 bases from J, with 16 bases between. This CDR3 is built from 15 residues. Full variable domain (outside the CDR3, taken from reference TRBV19 and TRBJ1-4): DGGITQSPKYLFRKEGQNVTLSCEQNLNHDAMYWYRQDPGQGLRLIYYSQIVNDFQKGDIAEGYSVSREKKESFPLTVTSAQKNPTAFYLCASRVDTRGNEKLFFGSGTQLSVL.

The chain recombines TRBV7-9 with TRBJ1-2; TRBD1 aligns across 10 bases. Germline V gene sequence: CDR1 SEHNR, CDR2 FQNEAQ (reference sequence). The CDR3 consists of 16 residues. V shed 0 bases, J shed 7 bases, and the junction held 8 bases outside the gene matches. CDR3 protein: CASSLAGTGVNVGYTF. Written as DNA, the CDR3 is TGTGCCAGCAGCTTAGCCGGGACAGGGGTAAACGTTGGCTACACCTTC.

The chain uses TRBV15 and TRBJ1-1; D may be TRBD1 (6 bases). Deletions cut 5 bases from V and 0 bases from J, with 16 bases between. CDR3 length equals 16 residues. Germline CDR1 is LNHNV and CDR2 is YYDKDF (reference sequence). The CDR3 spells CATSARDIPMNTEAFF. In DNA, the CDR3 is TGTGCCACCAGCGCCCGGGACATACCTATGAACACTGAAGCTTTCTTT.

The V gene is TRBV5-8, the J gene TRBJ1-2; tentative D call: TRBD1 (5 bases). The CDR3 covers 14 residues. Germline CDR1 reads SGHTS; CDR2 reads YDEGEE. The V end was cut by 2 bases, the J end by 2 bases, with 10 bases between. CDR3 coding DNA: TGTGCCAGCAGCTTAGGACAACTCAACTATGGCTACACCTTC. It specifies CASSLGQLNYGYTF.

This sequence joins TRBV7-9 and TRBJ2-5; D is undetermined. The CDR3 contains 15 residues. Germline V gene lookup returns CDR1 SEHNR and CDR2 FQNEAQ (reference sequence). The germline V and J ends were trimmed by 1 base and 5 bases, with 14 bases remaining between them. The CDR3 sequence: CASSLGQVSWETQYF. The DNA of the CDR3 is TGTGCCAGCAGCTTAGGGCAGGTATCTTGGGAGACCCAGTACTTC.

CDR3 coding DNA: TGTGCCAGCAGCGCAAGAGGGGGAACCGGGGAGCTGTTTTTT. Encoded protein: CASSARGGTGELFF. The V gene is TRBV9, the J gene TRBJ2-2, with D perhaps matching TRBD1 (6 bases). V dropped 3 bases and J dropped 5 bases, with 11 bases sitting between them. The germline CDR1 and CDR2 sequences are SGDLS and YYNGEE. CDR3 size: 14 residues.

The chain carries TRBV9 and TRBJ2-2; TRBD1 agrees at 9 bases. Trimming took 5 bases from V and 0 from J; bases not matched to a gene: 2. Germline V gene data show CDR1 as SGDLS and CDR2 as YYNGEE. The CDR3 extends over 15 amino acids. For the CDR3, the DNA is TGTGCCAGCAGAAGACAGGGGGCGAACACCGGGGAGCTGTTTTTT. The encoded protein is CASRRQGANTGELFF.

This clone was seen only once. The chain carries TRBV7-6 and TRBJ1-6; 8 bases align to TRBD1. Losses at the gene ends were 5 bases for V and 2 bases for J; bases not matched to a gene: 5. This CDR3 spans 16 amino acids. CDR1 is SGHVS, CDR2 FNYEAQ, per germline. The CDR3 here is CASSPDRGPYNSPLHF. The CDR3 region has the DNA TGTGCCAGCAGCCCAGACAGGGGACCCTATAATTCACCCCTCCACTTT. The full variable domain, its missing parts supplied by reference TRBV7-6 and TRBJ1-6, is GAGVSQSPRYKVTKRGQDVALRCDPISGHVSLYWYRQALGQGPEFLTYFNYEAQQDKSGLPNDRFSAERPEGSISTLTIQRTEQRDSAMYRCASSPDRGPYNSPLHFGNGTRLTVT.

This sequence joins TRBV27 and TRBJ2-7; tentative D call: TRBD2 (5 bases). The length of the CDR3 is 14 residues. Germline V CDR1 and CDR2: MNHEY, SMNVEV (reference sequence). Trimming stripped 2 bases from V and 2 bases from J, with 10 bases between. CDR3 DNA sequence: TGTGCCAGCAGTTTACTCCCGAGGGCCTACGAGCAGTACTTC. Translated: CASSLLPRAYEQYF.

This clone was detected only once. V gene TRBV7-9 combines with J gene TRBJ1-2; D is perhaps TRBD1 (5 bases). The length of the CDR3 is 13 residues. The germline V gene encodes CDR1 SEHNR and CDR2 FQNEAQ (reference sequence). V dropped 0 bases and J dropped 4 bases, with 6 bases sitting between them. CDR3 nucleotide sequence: TGTGCCAGCAGCTTAGCAGGGGTCTATGGCTACACCTTC. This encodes CASSLAGVYGYTF. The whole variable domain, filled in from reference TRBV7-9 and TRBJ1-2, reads DTGVSQNPRHKITKRGQNVTFRCDPISEHNRLYWYRQTLGQGPEFLTYFQNEAQLEKSRLLSDRFSAERPKGSFSTLEIQRTEQGDSAMYLCASSLAGVYGYTFGSGTRLTVV.

This CDR3 reads CASSLLPPGGSANEKLFF. In nucleotides, the CDR3 is TGCGCCAGCAGCTTGTTGCCCCCAGGGGGGTCAGCTAATGAAAAACTGTTTTTT. This chain links TRBV5-1 with TRBJ1-4; TRBD1 matches 7 bases. The CDR3 sequence is 18 residues long. Germline values: CDR1 SGHRS, CDR2 YFSETQ. The V gene end was trimmed by 1 base and the J gene end by 3 bases; junction bases not matched to a gene: 12.

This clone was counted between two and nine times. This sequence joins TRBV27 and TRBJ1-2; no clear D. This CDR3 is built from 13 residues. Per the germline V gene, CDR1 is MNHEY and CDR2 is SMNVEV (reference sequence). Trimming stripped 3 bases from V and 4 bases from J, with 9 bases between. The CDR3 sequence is CASSLGQTYGYTF. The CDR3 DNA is TGTGCCAGCAGTTTGGGCCAGACCTATGGCTACACCTTC.

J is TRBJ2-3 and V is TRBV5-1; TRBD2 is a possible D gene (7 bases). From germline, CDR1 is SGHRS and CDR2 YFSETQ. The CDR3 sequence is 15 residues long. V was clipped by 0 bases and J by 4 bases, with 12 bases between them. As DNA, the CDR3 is TGCGCCAGCAGCTTGGGTGGGGGGGGCCCAGATACGCAGTATTTT. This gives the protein CASSLGGGGPDTQYF.